This entry features one T cell receptor (beta chain) sequence. The junction differs from germline at one of its ends, possibly a read error. Clones were sequenced by immunoSEQ multiplex PCR, and TCRdb holds only the in-frame ones, with some missing. Here the sample spans roughly 70,000 clones, 87% being singletons. This sample was included in a study of blood T cell repertoires in COVID-19. The CDR3 is 18 amino acids. CDR1 and CDR2 (germline): SGHNT, YENEEA. The chain is built from TRBV11-3 and TRBJ1-6, with D unresolved. The source is a woman at least 80 years old with active or convalescent COVID-19. The sequenced sample was peripheral blood. The CDR3 sequence: CASSIDTAVFSYNSPLHF. Written as DNA, the CDR3 is TGTGCCAGCAGCATAGACACAGCAGTGTTCTCCTATAATTCACCCCTCCACTTT.